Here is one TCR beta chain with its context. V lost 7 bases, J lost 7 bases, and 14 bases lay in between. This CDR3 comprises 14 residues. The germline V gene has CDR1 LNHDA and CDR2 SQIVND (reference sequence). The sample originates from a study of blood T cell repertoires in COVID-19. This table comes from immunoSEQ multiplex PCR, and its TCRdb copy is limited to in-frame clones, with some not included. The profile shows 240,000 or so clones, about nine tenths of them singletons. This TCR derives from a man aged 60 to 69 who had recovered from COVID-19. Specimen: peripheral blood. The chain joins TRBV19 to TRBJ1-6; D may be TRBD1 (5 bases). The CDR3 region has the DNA TGTGCCAGTACCGTGGCCAGGGCCAATTCACCCCTCCACTTT. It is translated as CASTVARANSPLHF. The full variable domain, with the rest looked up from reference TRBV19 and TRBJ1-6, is DGGITQSPKYLFRKEGQNVTLSCEQNLNHDAMYWYRQDPGQGLRLIYYSQIVNDFQKGDIAEGYSVSREKKESFPLTVTSAQKNPTAFYLCASTVARANSPLHFGNGTRLTVT.